Listed below are T cell receptor beta chains from one sample, sequenced in a study of blood T cell repertoires in COVID-19. The table came from immunoSEQ multiplex PCR; TCRdb's copy has only in-frame clones and leaves some out. The sample includes 200,000 to 300,000 clones, 81% of them seen just once. Sequenced material: peripheral blood. Source of these receptors: a woman older than 75 with COVID-19, enrolled during active disease. Both conserved end residues are part of each CDR3. The order of the fields is D gene, CDR3 length, clone size, J gene, V gene, CDR3 protein, CDR3 DNA. A D gene is named only where the DNA matches it firmly. Some rows mark clone size as missing; the rest say once, few, many or name a class of expanded clone.

- | 9 | once | TRBJ1-1 | TRBV30 | CASDREAFF | TGTGCCTCGGACAGAGAAGCTTTCTTT
TRBD2 | 15 | few | TRBJ2-1 | TRBV7-2 | CASRQTSGGYNEQFF | TGTGCCAGCAGACAGACTAGCGGGGGATACAATGAGCAGTTCTTC
TRBD2 | 15 | - | TRBJ2-3 | TRBV19 | CASQRLAGFTDTQYF | TGTGCCAGCCAACGACTAGCGGGGTTCACAGATACGCAGTATTTT
- | 15 | - | TRBJ2-3 | TRBV6-5 | CASSYEQASTDTQYF | TGTGCCAGCAGTTATGAACAGGCCAGCACAGATACGCAGTATTTT
TRBD1 | 15 | - | TRBJ2-1 | TRBV15 | CATSRDSQGENEQFF | TGTGCCACCAGCAGGGATTCTCAGGGGGAGAATGAGCAGTTCTTC
- | 13 | few | TRBJ1-2 | TRBV2 | CASSAGSNYGYTF | TGTGCCAGCAGTGCCGGGTCCAACTATGGCTACACCTTC
- | 14 | few | TRBJ1-1 | TRBV7-8 | CASSLAAVNTEAFF | TGTGCCAGCAGCTTAGCGGCGGTGAACACTGAAGCTTTCTTT
- | 13 | - | TRBJ1-2 | TRBV5-8 | CASSSSTGGGYTF | TGTGCCAGCAGCTCGTCGACAGGCGGCGGCTACACCTTC
- | 15 | - | TRBJ1-6 | TRBV7-2 | CASSPPQGFIPLLHF | TGTGCCAGCAGCCCGCCCCAGGGATTCATACCGCTTCTCCACTTT
- | 14 | - | TRBJ2-3 | TRBV9 | CASSPTVRGDTQYF | TGTGCCAGCAGCCCGACCGTCAGGGGAGATACGCAGTATTTT
TRBD1 | 14 | - | TRBJ2-7 | TRBV29-1 | CSVQAGTGGYEQYF | TGCAGCGTCCAGGCCGGGACAGGGGGCTACGAGCAGTACTTC
- | 13 | - | TRBJ1-2 | TRBV5-6 | CASSLSGGRDYTF | TGTGCCAGCAGCTTGTCCGGGGGGCGGGACTACACCTTC
- | 9 | - | TRBJ1-1 | TRBV6-6 | CATSEVTFF | TGTGCCACCTCGGAGGTAACTTTCTTT
- | 14 | - | TRBJ2-1 | TRBV4-2 | CASSQVAQDNEQFF | TGTGCCAGCAGCCAAGTGGCACAGGATAATGAGCAGTTCTTC
- | 12 | - | TRBJ1-5 | TRBV12-3/TRBV12-4 | CASSLLRQPQHF | TGTGCCAGCAGTTTACTGCGTCAGCCCCAGCATTTT
- | 15 | - | TRBJ2-6 | TRBV11-2 | CASSTVGSGANVLTF | TGTGCCAGCAGCACCGTCGGCTCTGGGGCCAACGTCCTGACTTTC
TRBD1 | 16 | - | TRBJ1-1 | TRBV14 | CASSPSGQGVYTEAFF | TGTGCCAGCAGCCCCTCCGGACAGGGGGTTTACACTGAAGCTTTCTTT